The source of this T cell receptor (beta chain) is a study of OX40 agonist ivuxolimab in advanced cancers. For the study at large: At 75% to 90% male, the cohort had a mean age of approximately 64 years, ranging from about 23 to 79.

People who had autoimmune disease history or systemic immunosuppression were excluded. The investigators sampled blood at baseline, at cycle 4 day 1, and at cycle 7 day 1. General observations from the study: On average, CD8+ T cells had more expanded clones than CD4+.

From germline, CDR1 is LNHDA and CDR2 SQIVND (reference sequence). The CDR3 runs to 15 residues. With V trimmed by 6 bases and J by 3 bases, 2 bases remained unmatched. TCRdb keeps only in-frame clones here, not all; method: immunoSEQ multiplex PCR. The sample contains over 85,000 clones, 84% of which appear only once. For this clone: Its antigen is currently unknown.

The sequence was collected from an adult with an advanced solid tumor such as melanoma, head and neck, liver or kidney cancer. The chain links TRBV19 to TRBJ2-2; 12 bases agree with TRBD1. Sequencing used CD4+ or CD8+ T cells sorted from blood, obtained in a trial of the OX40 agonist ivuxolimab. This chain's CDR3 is CASRGTGGYTGELFF. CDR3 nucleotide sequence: TGTGCCAGTAGGGGGACAGGGGGCTACACCGGGGAGCTGTTTTTT.